These 21 T cell receptor beta chains originate from one sample sequenced in a study of follicular helper T cells after annual influenza vaccination. Here immunoSEQ multiplex PCR was the method, and the copy in TCRdb shows in-frame clones only, minus some. The sample shows approximately 9,500 clones, approximately 83% of them seen only once. Sample time point: 2014-2015 season, 7 days after vaccination. Sample: CXCR5- memory CD4+ T cells sorted from blood, taken 7 days after influenza vaccination. Receptors originate from an adult who received the influenza vaccine.

The chain uses TRBV5-8 and TRBJ1-2; weak D call: TRBD1 (5 bases). Germline CDR1 is SGHTS and CDR2 is YDEGEE. This CDR3 spans 13 amino acids. V gave up 3 bases and J gave up 6 bases, with 12 bases separating them. CDR3 nucleotide sequence: TGTGCCAGCAGCTCTCGCTGGGGGGATGGCTACACCTTC. Its protein product is CASSSRWGDGYTF.

The gene calls are TRBV6-6 and TRBJ2-5, with TRBD1 as a possible D gene (6 bases). Per the germline V gene, CDR1 is MNHNY and CDR2 is SVGAGI (reference sequence). Trimming stripped 4 bases from V and 4 bases from J, with 7 bases between. The CDR3 consists of 12 residues. CDR3 DNA sequence: TGTGCCAGCAGTTCACAGGGAGAGACCCAGTACTTC. Translation: CASSSQGETQYF.

This clone was seen just once. V and J are TRBV5-1 and TRBJ1-3; perhaps TRBD1 as D (5 bases). The germline V gene encodes CDR1 SGHRS and CDR2 YFSETQ. The CDR3 is made up of 14 amino acids. V was clipped by 4 bases and J by 4 bases, with 12 bases between them. In DNA, the CDR3 is TGCGCCAGCAGCCCGAGGGGTGACGGAAACACCATATATTTT. Its protein is CASSPRGDGNTIYF.

The gene calls are TRBV19 and TRBJ2-4; D not certain. This CDR3 spans 14 amino acids. The germline V gene has CDR1 LNHDA and CDR2 SQIVND (reference sequence). V lost 5 bases to trimming and J lost 9 bases, with 17 bases between them. The CDR3 here is CASSDHGQLGIQYF. The CDR3 region has the DNA TGTGCCAGTAGTGACCATGGTCAACTGGGCATTCAGTACTTC.

Here the CDR3 DNA reads TGTGCCAGCAGCCGTCCCGGGACTAGCGGGGGCGCATACAATGAGCAGTTCTTC. It is translated as CASSRPGTSGGAYNEQFF. This chain uses TRBV7-9 with TRBJ2-1, with 14 bases that match TRBD2. CDR3 length: 18 residues. V lost 5 bases, J lost 4 bases, and 10 bases stayed unmatched. From germline, CDR1 is SEHNR and CDR2 FQNEAQ (reference sequence). Supplemented by reference TRBV7-9 and TRBJ2-1, the full variable domain reads DTGVSQNPRHKITKRGQNVTFRCDPISEHNRLYWYRQTLGQGPEFLTYFQNEAQLEKSRLLSDRFSAERPKGSFSTLEIQRTEQGDSAMYLCASSRPGTSGGAYNEQFFGPGTRLTVL.

The rearrangement uses TRBV6-5 and TRBJ2-7; 9 nucleotides line up with TRBD1. The CDR3 contains 13 residues. V was clipped by 10 bases and J by 0 bases; unmatched bases: 4. Germline CDR1 MNHEY, CDR2 SVGAGI. The CDR3 DNA reads as TGTGCCACCCGACAGGGGGTCTCCTACGAGCAGTACTTC. Its translation is CATRQGVSYEQYF.

To note about this clone: The junction departs from the called germline gene at one end, perhaps through a read error. This rearrangement joins TRBV11-2 to TRBJ2-5, with D possibly TRBD1 on 6 matching bases. In germline, CDR1 is SGHAT, CDR2 FQNNGV. This CDR3 comprises 14 residues. CDR3 sequence reads: CASSRGQTREAQYF. The CDR3 region has the DNA TGTGCCAGCAGCCGTGGACAGACAAGAGAGGCCCAGTACTTC.

This clone was counted a single time. The rearrangement uses TRBV11-2 and TRBJ2-7, with 8 nucleotides matching TRBD1. V was clipped by 1 base and J by 5 bases; unmatched bases: 10. CDR1 and CDR2 (germline): SGHAT, FQNNGV. There are 16 residues in the CDR3. The CDR3 reads CASSLGVGTGTDEQYF. CDR3 in DNA: TGTGCCAGCAGCTTAGGTGTTGGGACAGGTACAGACGAGCAGTACTTC.

This chain connects TRBV28 to TRBJ1-5; possibly TRBD1 for D (6 bases). CDR3 length: 13 amino acids. The germline V and J ends were trimmed by 11 bases and 1 base, with 12 bases remaining between them. Germline values: CDR1 MDHEN, CDR2 SYDVKM. CDR3 nucleotide sequence: TGTGCCGCCTGGGGGCAGAGCAATCAGCCCCAGCATTTT. Amino acids: CAAWGQSNQPQHF.

The J gene is TRBJ2-1, the V gene TRBV4-3, with TRBD2 matching 7 bases. V dropped 0 bases and J dropped 6; count of bases not matched to a gene: 11. CDR1 and CDR2 from the germline V gene are LGHNA and YSLEER. The CDR3 covers 17 residues. As DNA, the CDR3 is TGCGCCAGCAGCCAAGATATCGGCGGGAGATCTGGCAATGAGCAGTTCTTC. This translates into CASSQDIGGRSGNEQFF.

The gene calls are TRBV4-3 and TRBJ1-2; D ambiguous. V lost 0 bases and J lost 5, with 10 bases in between. This CDR3 is built from 14 residues. Germline CDR1 is LGHNA and CDR2 is YSLEER. The CDR3 here is CASSQETGLYGYTF. For the CDR3, the DNA is TGCGCCAGCAGCCAAGAGACGGGATTGTATGGCTACACCTTC.

V usage is TRBV28 and J usage is TRBJ1-2; D is ambiguous. The V gene lost 5 bases and the J gene lost 4 bases, with 11 bases spanning the gap. Per the germline V gene, CDR1 is MDHEN and CDR2 is SYDVKM. The CDR3 is 13 residues long. CDR3 residues: CASSGVTVYGYTF. CDR3 DNA: TGTGCCAGCAGTGGCGTAACAGTCTATGGCTACACCTTC.

The rearrangement uses TRBV7-2 and TRBJ2-7, with 10 positions matching TRBD1. J lost 3 bases, V lost 5 bases, and 7 bases had no gene match. The V gene's germline CDR1 is SGHTA and CDR2 FQGNSA. There are 15 residues in the CDR3. The DNA for the CDR3 is TGTGCCAGCAGCGGTGGACAGGGGGGGATCTACGAGCAGTACTTC. This encodes CASSGGQGGIYEQYF. The complete variable domain, with remaining parts taken from reference TRBV7-2 and TRBJ2-7, reads GAGVSQSPSNKVTEKGKDVELRCDPISGHTALYWYRQSLGQGLEFLIYFQGNSAPDKSGLPSDRFSAERTGGSVSTLTIQRTQQEDSAVYLCASSGGQGGIYEQYFGPGTRLTVT.

V usage is TRBV7-2 and J usage is TRBJ1-1; TRBD1 might be the D (6 bases). Trimming removed 3 bases at V and 4 bases at J, with 12 bases between. Germline V CDR1 and CDR2: SGHTA, FQGNSA. The CDR3 contains 14 residues. CDR3 sequence (DNA): TGTGCCAGCAGCTTCACAGGGACCATCACTGAAGCTTTCTTT. It encodes CASSFTGTITEAFF.

This clone was found a few times. The J gene is TRBJ1-2, the V gene TRBV5-8, with 8 bases lining up with TRBD1. CDR3 length: 16 amino acids. V lost 0 bases to trimming and J lost 4 bases; unmatched junction nucleotides: 8. In germline, CDR1 is SGHTS, CDR2 YDEGEE. The CDR3 DNA reads as TGTGCCAGCAGCTTGGCCGCAGGGGGCGCGGTCTATGGCTACACCTTC. It yields the protein CASSLAAGGAVYGYTF.

The chain carries TRBV6-5 and TRBJ1-1, with 7 positions matching TRBD1. CDR3 size: 15 residues. J gave up 2 bases and V 6 bases, and 9 bases lay outside the gene matches. Germline V gene data show CDR1 as MNHEY and CDR2 as SVGAGI. This CDR3 is CASRRTGTENTEAFF. CDR3 nucleotides: TGTGCCAGCAGGCGGACCGGGACAGAAAACACTGAAGCTTTCTTT.

The chain links TRBV19 to TRBJ2-5, with D possibly being TRBD2 (6 bases). CDR1 is LNHDA and CDR2 is SQIVND in the germline V gene (reference sequence). The CDR3 length is 15 residues. V lost 3 bases to trimming and J lost 1 base, with 12 bases between them. CDR3 sequence reads: CASSINGGVQETQYF. CDR3 in DNA: TGTGCCAGTAGTATTAACGGGGGAGTCCAAGAGACCCAGTACTTC. Full variable domain (outside the CDR3, taken from reference TRBV19 and TRBJ2-5): DGGITQSPKYLFRKEGQNVTLSCEQNLNHDAMYWYRQDPGQGLRLIYYSQIVNDFQKGDIAEGYSVSREKKESFPLTVTSAQKNPTAFYLCASSINGGVQETQYFGPGTRLLVL.

This CDR3 reads CASSLLNQPQHF. The DNA for the CDR3 is TGTGCCAGCAGCTTACTCAATCAGCCCCAGCATTTT. The rearrangement joins TRBV7-9 to TRBJ1-5, with no clear D. CDR1 and CDR2 from the germline V gene are SEHNR and FQNEAQ (reference sequence). V was trimmed by 2 bases and J by 3 bases, leaving 2 bases between them. This CDR3 is 12 amino acids long.

The genes are TRBV28 and TRBJ2-7; D unclear. Germline V CDR1 and CDR2: MDHEN, SYDVKM. The ends were cut back, 5 bases at V and 0 bases at J, with 11 bases in the middle. The CDR3 totals 14 residues. The DNA for the CDR3 is TGTGCCAGCAGTCCTAACCCTAACTCCTACGAGCAGTACTTC. It is translated as CASSPNPNSYEQYF.

J is TRBJ1-3 and V is TRBV28; D call uncertain. Trimming took 7 bases from V and 0 from J, leaving 16 bases between them. The CDR3 is 16 residues long. Per germline, CDR1 MDHEN and CDR2 SYDVKM. The CDR3 DNA reads TGTGCCAGCACCAACGGTGAGGCGAACTCTGGAAACACCATATATTTT. Translating gives CASTNGEANSGNTIYF. The full variable domain, with the rest looked up from reference TRBV28 and TRBJ1-3, is DVKVTQSSRYLVKRTGEKVFLECVQDMDHENMFWYRQDPGLGLRLIYFSYDVKMKEKGDIPEGYSVSREKKERFSLILESASTNQTSMYLCASTNGEANSGNTIYFGEGSWLTVV.

The rearrangement uses TRBV2 and TRBJ2-1, with 14 positions matching TRBD2. The CDR3 has 15 residues. V gave up 6 bases and J gave up 5 bases; unmatched junction bases: 3. CDR1 and CDR2 from the germline V gene are SNHLY and FYNNEI. Here the CDR3 DNA reads TGTGCCAGCAGGAGGACTAGCGGGAGGAACAATGAGCAGTTCTTC. This gives the protein CASRRTSGRNNEQFF. The entire variable domain, with the rest obtained from reference TRBV2 and TRBJ2-1, is as follows: EPEVTQTPSHQVTQMGQEVILRCVPISNHLYFYWYRQILGQKVEFLVSFYNNEISEKSEIFDDQFSVERPDGSNFTLKIRSTKLEDSAMYFCASRRTSGRNNEQFFGPGTRLTVL.